This is a list of T cell receptor beta chains from one sample in a study of beta chain features in type 1 diabetes. Clones were sequenced by immunoSEQ multiplex PCR, and TCRdb holds only the in-frame ones, with some missing. Of 300,000 to 350,000 clones in the sample, around an eighth are singletons; the top ten hold roughly 0.015%. Material for sequencing was naive CD4+ T cells from blood. All receptors come from a woman younger than 30 with type 1 diabetes. The CDR3 runs from the conserved cysteine through the conserved F or W. The order of the fields is clone size, D gene, CDR3 length, V gene, J gene, CDR3 DNA, CDR3 protein. D genes are given only for firm matches. The listing skips clone size in some rows; elsewhere it reads once, few, many or a size class.

>few|-|15|TRBV5-1|TRBJ2-2
TGCGCCAGCAGCCGGCACGGGAGCGACACCGGGGAGCTGTTTTTT
CASSRHGSDTGELFF
>-|-|14|TRBV5-1|TRBJ2-7
TGCGCCAGCAGCTTGGGACAGGTTTCCTACGAGCAGTACTTC
CASSLGQVSYEQYF
>-|TRBD1|16|TRBV19|TRBJ1-4
TGTGCCAGTAGTACCCTCGGAAGGGGGCGGAATGAAAAACTGTTTTTT
CASSTLGRGRNEKLFF
>few|TRBD1|15|TRBV5-1|TRBJ2-7
TGCGCCAGCAGCTTGGCCGGGACAGCTTACTACGAGCAGTACTTC
CASSLAGTAYYEQYF
>few|TRBD1|15|TRBV19|TRBJ2-7
TGTGCCAGTACCCAAGGGGACAGCCGCTCCTACGAGCAGTACTTC
CASTQGDSRSYEQYF
>-|TRBD2|14|TRBV5-1|TRBJ2-1
TGCGCCAGCAGCTTGGAAGCGGGAGGGAGTGAGCAGTTCTTC
CASSLEAGGSEQFF
>-|TRBD1|16|TRBV9|TRBJ2-6
TGTGCCAGCAGCGTAGGAGCCGGGACAGGTTACAACGTCCTGACTTTC
CASSVGAGTGYNVLTF
>-|TRBD1|13|TRBV2|TRBJ2-5
TGTGCCAGCGGGGACAGTCCTCAAGAGACCCAGTACTTC
CASGDSPQETQYF
>few|-|14|TRBV6-1|TRBJ1-1
TGTGCCAGCAGTGAAGGGCAGGGGAACACTGAAGCTTTCTTT
CASSEGQGNTEAFF
>-|-|14|TRBV7-8|TRBJ1-5
TGTGCCAGCAGCCCGGGTCGGCGGCTTCAGCCCCAGCATTTT
CASSPGRRLQPQHF
>-|-|15|TRBV2|TRBJ2-6
TGTGCCAGCAGTGAGATCACGGGAGGGGCCAACGTCCTGACTTTC
CASSEITGGANVLTF
>few|-|14|TRBV19|TRBJ2-1
TGTGCCAGTAGTACTCGGGACTGGAGCAATGAGCAGTTCTTC
CASSTRDWSNEQFF
>few|TRBD1|14|TRBV5-4|TRBJ1-1
TGTGCCAGCACCAATCCGAAGGGGGCCACTGAAGCTTTCTTT
CASTNPKGATEAFF
>few|TRBD1|13|TRBV19|TRBJ2-7
TGTGCCAGTAGACCTCGGACAGGGAACGAGCAGTACTTC
CASRPRTGNEQYF
>few|TRBD1|15|TRBV5-1|TRBJ1-2
TGCGCCAGCAGCACCCGGACAGGGTCCGAGGATGGCTACACCTTC
CASSTRTGSEDGYTF
>few|-|14|TRBV15|TRBJ2-3
TGTGCCACCAGCGATGGGGAGACCACAGATACGCAGTATTTT
CATSDGETTDTQYF
>-|TRBD2|16|TRBV4-1|TRBJ2-7
TGCGCCAGCAGCCAAGACGGTAGCGGGATTGTCTACGAGCAGTACTTC
CASSQDGSGIVYEQYF
>-|-|15|TRBV23-1|TRBJ1-5
TGCGCCAGCAGTCAAAGGACCGGGGATGGGGAGCCCCAGCATTTT
CASSQRTGDGEPQHF
>-|TRBD2|14|TRBV19|TRBJ2-1
TGTGCCAGTAGCCTGACTAGCGGGAGATCAGAGCAGTTCTTC
CASSLTSGRSEQFF
>-|TRBD1|12|TRBV28|TRBJ1-2
TGTGCCAGCGAAGCAGGGGGATCTGGCTACACCTTC
CASEAGGSGYTF
>few|TRBD2|13|TRBV7-9|TRBJ2-3
TGTGCCAGCATCCCCTCCGGCGGGGGTCCGCAGTATTTT
CASIPSGGGPQYF
>few|-|13|TRBV25-1|TRBJ2-7
TGTGCCAGCAGTTCGGGACAAGATTACGAGCAGTACTTC
CASSSGQDYEQYF
>few|TRBD1|16|TRBV27|TRBJ2-6
TGTGCCAGCAGTTTAACAGGGGGCTCTGGGGCCAACGTCCTGACTTTC
CASSLTGGSGANVLTF
>-|-|15|TRBV5-1|TRBJ2-3
TGCGCCAGCAGCTTGGTCGGGAGCGGCCCAGATACGCAGTATTTT
CASSLVGSGPDTQYF
>few|-|12|TRBV6-5|TRBJ1-2
TGTGCCAGCAGTTACAGGGGAAAAGGCTACACCTTC
CASSYRGKGYTF
>-|TRBD1|14|TRBV5-8|TRBJ1-5
TGTGCCAGCAGCTTGGCTAGGGGGCATCAGCCCCAGCATTTT
CASSLARGHQPQHF
>-|TRBD2|15|TRBV2|TRBJ2-1
TGTGCCAGCAGGGAAAAGCGGGAGGTGACGAGTGAGCAGTTCTTC
CASREKREVTSEQFF
>-|-|13|TRBV6-1|TRBJ2-5
TGTGCCAGCAGTGAAGGGCACGAAGAGACCCAGTACTTC
CASSEGHEETQYF
>-|TRBD1|14|TRBV30|TRBJ2-7
TGTGCCTGGAGAAGGACAGGGGGGGGCCACGAGCAGTACTTC
CAWRRTGGGHEQYF
>few|-|14|TRBV5-1|TRBJ2-3
TGCGCCAGCAGCTTTGCCGGAGGGCAGGGAACGCAGTATTTT
CASSFAGGQGTQYF
>-|-|12|TRBV25-1|TRBJ1-1
TGTGCCAGCAGTGAACGGTGGGCAGGGGCTTTCTTT
CASSERWAGAFF
>-|TRBD1|12|TRBV29-1|TRBJ1-1
TGCAGCGTTGGGGGACAGGGGAGTGAAGCTTTCTTT
CSVGGQGSEAFF
>-|TRBD1|17|TRBV23-1|TRBJ1-2
TGCGCCAGCAGTCATGGCCCCAGGGGGCGAGTGGCCTATGGCTACACCTTC
CASSHGPRGRVAYGYTF
>-|TRBD2|15|TRBV15|TRBJ2-2
TGTGCCACCAGCGTTAGCGGGACATACACCGGGGAGCTGTTTTTT
CATSVSGTYTGELFF
>few|-|11|TRBV6-5|TRBJ1-1
TGTGCCAGCAGCCAGCAGGCTGAAGCTTTCTTT
CASSQQAEAFF
>-|-|12|TRBV11-2|TRBJ2-3
TGTGCCAGCAGCGACCGGAGAGATACGCAGTATTTT
CASSDRRDTQYF
>few|-|17|TRBV5-1|TRBJ2-3
TGCGCCAGCAGAAAAACCCTCAGGCGCACTAGCACAGATACGCAGTATTTT
CASRKTLRRTSTDTQYF
>-|TRBD2|14|TRBV6-5|TRBJ2-1
TGTGCCAGCAAAAGCCGGGCTAGCGGGAATGAGCAGTTCTTC
CASKSRASGNEQFF
>few|TRBD2|15|TRBV5-4|TRBJ2-1
TGTGCCAGCAGCTTGGGACTAGCGGGCTACAATGAGCAGTTCTTC
CASSLGLAGYNEQFF
>-|-|13|TRBV5-1|TRBJ2-1
TGCGCCAGCAGCTTGGTTCAGGACAATGAGCAGTTCTTC
CASSLVQDNEQFF
>-|-|13|TRBV29-1|TRBJ1-2
TGCAGCGTTGGCGGAGGGTCTAACTATGGCTACACCTTC
CSVGGGSNYGYTF
>few|TRBD1|16|TRBV7-8|TRBJ2-7
TGTGCCAGCAGCTTAGCAGCTGGGACAGGCTCCTACGAGCAGTACTTC
CASSLAAGTGSYEQYF
>few|-|14|TRBV6-5|TRBJ2-2
TGTGCCAGCAGCCCGACAGGGAACACCGGGGAGCTGTTTTTT
CASSPTGNTGELFF
>few|TRBD2|16|TRBV18|TRBJ2-1
TGTGCCAGCTCACCACCGGGGACTAGCGGTTACAATGAGCAGTTCTTC
CASSPPGTSGYNEQFF
>few|-|12|TRBV29-1|TRBJ1-2
TGCAGCGTTGAAATCTGGAGGCGGGGCTACACCTTC
CSVEIWRRGYTF
>-|-|13|TRBV28|TRBJ2-7
TGTGCCAGCAGTTTAAGGAGCTCCTACGAGCAGTACTTC
CASSLRSSYEQYF
>few|-|16|TRBV15|TRBJ1-5
TGTGCCACCAGCAGTGGGCAGGGGCCAAGATCTCAGCCCCAGCATTTT
CATSSGQGPRSQPQHF
>-|TRBD2|17|TRBV5-1|TRBJ2-3
TGCGCCAGCAGCCCAGGACTAGCGGGAGGTTGGCCAGATACGCAGTATTTT
CASSPGLAGGWPDTQYF
>-|-|18|TRBV19|TRBJ2-3
TGTGCCAGTAGTCTAGCCCCGGGACTCACCTATAGCACAGATACGCAGTATTTT
CASSLAPGLTYSTDTQYF
>few|-|13|TRBV19|TRBJ2-6
TGTGCCAGTAGTATAACCCGGGTCAACGTCCTGACTTTC
CASSITRVNVLTF